The source of this T cell receptor beta chain is a study of neurological immune-mediated disorders. A single record per CDR3 protein comes from TCRdb applying MiXCR to the 5' RACE reads. The table includes approximately 30,000 distinct CDR3 sequences, roughly 21% detected once. This CDR3 comprises 15 residues. V lost 5 bases and J lost 8; bases outside the gene matches: 11. The germline gives CDR1 SGHTA, CDR2 FQGTGA. The origin of this receptor is a woman aged 55-69 years in good health. Sequencing used PBMCs. This chain joins TRBV7-3 and TRBJ2-1, with TRBD2 matching over 8 bases. The CDR3 DNA follows: TGTGCCAGCAGCCGCTCAGCGGGAGCGATCGATGAGCAGTTCTTC. It specifies CASSRSAGAIDEQFF.